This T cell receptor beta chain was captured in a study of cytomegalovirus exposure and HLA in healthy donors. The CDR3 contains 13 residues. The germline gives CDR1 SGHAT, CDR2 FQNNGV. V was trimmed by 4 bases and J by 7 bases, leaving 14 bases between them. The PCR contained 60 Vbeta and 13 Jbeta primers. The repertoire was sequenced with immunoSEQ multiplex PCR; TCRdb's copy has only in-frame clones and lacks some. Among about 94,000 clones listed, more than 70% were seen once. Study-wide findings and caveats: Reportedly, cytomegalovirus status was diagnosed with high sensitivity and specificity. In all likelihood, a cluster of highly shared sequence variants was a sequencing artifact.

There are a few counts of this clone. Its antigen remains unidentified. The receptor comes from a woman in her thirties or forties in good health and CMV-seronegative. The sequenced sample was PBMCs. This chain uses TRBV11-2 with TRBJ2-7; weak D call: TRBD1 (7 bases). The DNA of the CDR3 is TGTGCCAGCAGCTCGGGGGACAGACTGGAGCAGTACTTC. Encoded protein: CASSSGDRLEQYF.